Listed below are T cell receptor beta chains from one sample, sequenced in a study of naive and memory T cell subsets. TCRdb re-analysed the 5' RACE reads in MiXCR, keeping a single row per CDR3 protein. The sample consists of about 59,000 distinct CDR3 sequences, approximately 8% of them appearing once. These receptors were collected from a female donor in good health. CDR3s include the opening cysteine and the closing phenylalanine or tryptophan.

v_gene: TRBV20-1
CDR3aa: CSASQSTDTQYF

v_gene: TRBV7-2
CDR3aa: CASSLPWTGELFF

v_gene: TRBV7-2
CDR3aa: CASSWGDRKVETQYF

v_gene: TRBV7-2
CDR3aa: CASKPLAADTQYF

v_gene: TRBV20-1
CDR3aa: CSAKTSGTQETQYF

v_gene: TRBV5-1
CDR3aa: CASSFSNPPGEQYF

v_gene: TRBV11-1
CDR3aa: CASSLTGQGTGELFF

v_gene: TRBV9
CDR3aa: CASRTGNTGELFF

v_gene: TRBV30
CDR3aa: CAWSKTGTTEAFF

v_gene: TRBV5-1
CDR3aa: CASSLAGQGRTYNSPLHF

v_gene: TRBV14
CDR3aa: CASSQVLGRAGEQFF

v_gene: TRBV5-6
CDR3aa: CASSRDRVYEQYF

v_gene: TRBV12-3/TRBV12-4
CDR3aa: CASSLGGTGGNYGYTF

v_gene: TRBV20-1
CDR3aa: CSATPIAGGPQTYNEQFF

v_gene: TRBV24-1
CDR3aa: CATSDQLAGVKNEQFF

v_gene: TRBV19
CDR3aa: CASSINWQYSNQPQHF

v_gene: TRBV28
CDR3aa: CISQGGTIYTF

v_gene: TRBV7-2
CDR3aa: CASSLGFGDRWYGYTF

v_gene: TRBV28
CDR3aa: CASSLTGAEAFF

v_gene: TRBV28
CDR3aa: CASSFQGPNQPQHF

v_gene: TRBV20-1
CDR3aa: CSANKPGQGTYEQYF

v_gene: TRBV28
CDR3aa: CASSTNSGNTIYF

v_gene: TRBV15
CDR3aa: CATSRDGRGYETQYF

v_gene: TRBV6-5
CDR3aa: CASSLTGDEAFF

v_gene: TRBV5-1
CDR3aa: CASSLDYTYEQYF

v_gene: TRBV6-6
CDR3aa: CASSSQRDSSTDTQYF

v_gene: TRBV30
CDR3aa: CAWSELSGEKLFF

v_gene: TRBV6-2/TRBV6-3
CDR3aa: CASSHSFAAGGPSDTQYF

v_gene: TRBV7-9
CDR3aa: CASSSTTGGSNQPQHF

v_gene: TRBV6-8
CDR3aa: CAIMVIRDFTDTQYF

v_gene: TRBV19
CDR3aa: CASRGGLAGRINEQFF

v_gene: TRBV20-1
CDR3aa: CSASRGTEIYSNQPQHF

v_gene: TRBV5-1
CDR3aa: CASSGSVDEQYF

v_gene: TRBV2
CDR3aa: CASGWGLAGGSYNEQFF

v_gene: TRBV19
CDR3aa: CASSRETGAYEQYF

v_gene: TRBV7-6
CDR3aa: CASSLDGVYGYTF

v_gene: TRBV5-1
CDR3aa: CASSGRSSYNSPLHF

v_gene: TRBV6-2/TRBV6-3
CDR3aa: CASSFTTEYTEAFF

v_gene: TRBV11-2
CDR3aa: CASSLTTGAYNSPLHF

v_gene: TRBV20-1
CDR3aa: CSARAPQANTGELFF

v_gene: TRBV19
CDR3aa: CASSRLAGYSYNEQFF

v_gene: TRBV5-6
CDR3aa: CASSLRVETQYF